A single sample gave rise to the 25 T cell receptor beta chains below, sequenced in a study of neurological immune-mediated disorders. One entry per CDR3 protein, called by TCRdb with MiXCR from the 5' RACE reads. The sample lists tens of thousands of distinct CDR3 sequences, less than 4% occurring once. Specimen: PBMCs. The source is a man aged 25-45 years with multiple sclerosis.

About this clonotype: It may be a read error: a sequence one base away is much more abundant. The CDR3 coding sequence is TGTGCCAGCAGCCGGCTCGTTCAGCCCCAGCATTTT. Its protein product is CASSRLVQPQHF. The V and J genes are TRBV5-6 and TRBJ1-5; D is ambiguous. Germline V gives CDR1 SGHDT, CDR2 YYEEEE. V lost 4 bases and J 6 bases, leaving 8 bases between the germline ends. The CDR3 is made up of 12 amino acids.

This clonotype has ten or more counts. CDR3 nucleotide sequence: TGCGCCAGCAGCTTGGAACTAGCGGGCCGGGAGCTGTTTTTT. It translates to CASSLELAGRELFF. V usage is TRBV5-1 and J usage is TRBJ2-2, with TRBD2 identical over 9 bases. This CDR3 has 14 amino acids. The germline V gene has CDR1 SGHRS and CDR2 YFSETQ. V was pared by 0 bases and J by 9 bases, with 3 bases of the junction left unmatched.

This clonotype was observed many times. V is TRBV20-1 and J is TRBJ1-2, with D possibly TRBD1 on 5 matching bases. The V end lost 6 bases, the J end lost 6 bases, and 11 bases lay between the germline ends. The CDR3 is made up of 11 amino acids. Germline V gene data show CDR1 as DFQATT and CDR2 as SNEGSKA (reference sequence). In DNA form, the CDR3 reads TGCAGTGCAAACCCAGGGCATGGCTACACCTTC. This sequence encodes CSANPGHGYTF.

The sample holds many counts of this clonotype. The rearrangement uses TRBV14 and TRBJ1-6, with D perhaps matching TRBD1 (6 bases). CDR3 size: 16 residues. With 1 base removed from V and 3 bases from J, the gap between germline ends came to 10 bases. Germline V lookup: CDR1 SGHDN, CDR2 FVKESK. The CDR3 sequence: CASSQVGRGYNSPLHF. The CDR3 bases are TGTGCCAGCAGCCAAGTTGGCAGGGGCTATAATTCACCCCTCCACTTT.

This clonotype was picked up many times. The chain uses TRBV7-9 and TRBJ2-2; 8 nucleotides line up with TRBD1. The length of the CDR3 is 14 residues. Germline V gives CDR1 SEHNR, CDR2 FQNEAQ (reference sequence). V was pared by 6 bases and J by 4 bases, with 4 bases of the junction left unmatched. The CDR3, as DNA: TGTGCCAGCAGTTCCACAGGGGGCACCGGGGAGCTGTTTTTT. This sequence encodes CASSSTGGTGELFF.

This clonotype has ten or more counts. The chain uses TRBV6-1 and TRBJ1-5; 12 bases match TRBD1. The CDR3 covers 12 residues. With 5 bases clipped from V and 16 bases from J, the junction kept 6 bases outside the gene matches. Germline CDR1 and CDR2: MNHNS and SASEGT. CDR3 residues: CASSLVGTGGHF. CDR3 DNA sequence: TGTGCCAGCAGTCTCGTCGGGACAGGGGGCCATTTT.

This clonotype was counted between two and nine times. This sequence may be a read error, since a much larger clone differs from it by one base. The V call is TRBV10-3, the J call TRBJ2-7; D is possibly TRBD2 (5 bases). With 10 bases removed from V and 2 bases from J, the gap between germline ends came to 15 bases. This CDR3 has 13 residues. In germline, CDR1 is ENHRY, CDR2 SYGVKD. The CDR3: CATQPGNTYEQYF. For the CDR3, the DNA is TGTGCCACCCAACCGGGAAACACCTACGAGCAGTACTTC.

This clonotype was picked up one time. This may come from a read error, since a much larger clone is one base off. The chain joins TRBV7-9 to TRBJ1-1; TRBD1 might be the D (5 bases). The CDR3 extends over 14 amino acids. Looked up from germline, CDR1 is SEHNR and CDR2 is FQNEAQ (reference sequence). Between the trimmed V and J ends, which lost 5 bases and 8 bases, there was a span of 18 bases. The CDR3 DNA sequence: TGTGCCAGCAGCGCCGACAGACGGTCCAGGGAAGCTTTCTTT. Protein: CASSADRRSREAFF.

The table lists this clonotype with many counts. V usage is TRBV10-3 and J usage is TRBJ1-1; D not resolved. The germline gives CDR1 ENHRY, CDR2 SYGVKD. CDR3 length: 14 residues. V dropped 3 bases and J dropped 3 bases, with 11 bases sitting between them. CDR3 amino acids: CAISDLREDTEAFF. In nucleotides, the CDR3 is TGTGCCATCAGTGACCTGAGGGAGGACACTGAAGCTTTCTTT.

In its sample, this clonotype was seen a few times. This chain joins TRBV19 and TRBJ1-1; D is unclear. V lost 2 bases, J lost 6 bases, and 7 bases lay in between. This CDR3 comprises 12 residues. Germline lookup yields CDR1 LNHDA and CDR2 SQIVND (reference sequence). The CDR3 loop reads CASSIWRSEAFF. CDR3 coding DNA: TGTGCCAGTAGTATATGGCGGTCTGAAGCTTTCTTT.

This clonotype was counted at least ten times. V and J are TRBV20-1 and TRBJ2-1, with TRBD2 matching over 9 bases. This CDR3 has 16 amino acids. J was trimmed by 2 bases and V by 2 bases; bases with no gene match: 7. Germline V gene lookup returns CDR1 DFQATT and CDR2 SNEGSKA (reference sequence). CDR3 bases: TGCAGTGCTAGATTGAGGACTAGCGCGACCTACAATGAGCAGTTCTTC. Residues: CSARLRTSATYNEQFF.

Many counts were recorded for this clonotype. This chain connects TRBV6-5 to TRBJ2-1, with TRBD1 as a possible D gene (7 bases). In germline, CDR1 is MNHEY, CDR2 SVGAGI. The CDR3 covers 14 residues. With 6 bases removed from V and 3 bases from J, the gap between germline ends came to 12 bases. The CDR3 DNA reads TGTGCCAGCAGGGAGGGGGCCGACTACAATGAGCAGTTCTTC. Translating gives CASREGADYNEQFF.

As concerns this clonotype: The junction differs from germline at one of its ends, possibly a read error. In DNA, the CDR3 is TGTGCCAGCAGCTTAGACTGGACAGAACATTCACCCCTCAACTTT. This sequence encodes CASSLDWTEHSPLNF. The V and J genes are TRBV11-2 and TRBJ1-6; D is possibly TRBD1 (6 bases). CDR1 and CDR2 (germline): SGHAT, FQNNGV. The length of the CDR3 is 15 residues.

This clonotype has ten or more counts. The genes are TRBV6-2 or TRBV6-3 and TRBJ2-1; possibly TRBD2 for D (5 bases). The CDR3 length is 13 residues. V was trimmed by 4 bases and J by 9 bases, leaving 13 bases between them. The V gene's germline CDR1 is MNHEY and CDR2 SVGEGT. This chain's CDR3 is CASSSGRHSEQFF. The CDR3 nucleotides read TGTGCCAGCAGTTCGGGGAGACATTCTGAGCAGTTCTTC.

This clonotype was seen many times. The chain links TRBV6-2 or TRBV6-3 to TRBJ2-6, with TRBD1 matching over 7 bases. Germline V gives CDR1 MNHEY, CDR2 SVGEGT. This CDR3 is 16 amino acids long. With V trimmed by 6 bases and J by 1 base, 6 bases remained unmatched. CDR3 nucleotide sequence: TGTGCCAGCAGCCGGACAGGTCATTCTGGGGCCAACGTCCTGACTTTC. This translates into CASSRTGHSGANVLTF.

This clonotype was counted many times. The chain links TRBV9 to TRBJ2-1; D gene ambiguous. V was shortened by 4 bases and J by 3 bases, with 8 bases between the two germline ends. This CDR3 has 13 amino acids. CDR1 is SGDLS, CDR2 YYNGEE, per germline. The CDR3 loop is CASSPTVYNEQFF. The CDR3 DNA sequence: TGTGCCAGCAGCCCAACAGTCTACAATGAGCAGTTCTTC.

Of note for this clonotype: Sequence at one end of the junction differs from germline and may be a read error. The chain uses TRBV10-3 and TRBJ1-6; 7 bases align to TRBD1. Per germline, CDR1 ENHRY and CDR2 SYGVKD. The CDR3 length is 16 residues. CDR3 DNA sequence: TGTGCCATCAGTGAGACCGGGACAGCACGCGATTCACCCCTCAACTTT. The encoded protein is CAISETGTARDSPLNF.

V usage is TRBV12-2 and J usage is TRBJ2-7; TRBD1 is the table's D call, not checked against the DNA. TRBV12-2 counts as a pseudogene. The CDR3 runs to 16 residues. CDR3 nucleotide sequence: TGTGCAAGTCGCTTAATGCGGGGGGGCCCCCACTACGAGCAGTACTTC. The encoded protein is CASRLMRGGPHYEQYF.

The sample holds many counts of this clonotype. The CDR3 loop reads CAIRHVRGGDTEAFF. DNA for the CDR3: TGTGCCATCAGACACGTCAGGGGAGGGGACACTGAAGCTTTCTTT. The V and J genes are TRBV10-3 and TRBJ1-1; TRBD1 is a possible D gene (6 bases). The germline V gene encodes CDR1 ENHRY and CDR2 SYGVKD. The V gene lost 6 bases and the J gene lost 3 bases, with 17 bases spanning the gap. This CDR3 has 15 amino acids.

This clonotype showed up many times. V and J are TRBV20-1 and TRBJ2-7; TRBD2 aligns across 10 bases. J gave up 2 bases and V 1 base, and 8 bases lay outside the gene matches. Germline values: CDR1 DFQATT, CDR2 SNEGSKA (reference sequence). This CDR3 is 16 amino acids long. CDR3 loop: CSARGESGGATYEQYF. In nucleotides, the CDR3 is TGCAGTGCTAGAGGAGAAAGCGGGGGGGCCACCTACGAGCAGTACTTC.

At least ten counts were recorded for this clonotype. The chain employs TRBV5-1 and TRBJ1-5; possible D gene TRBD1, 6 bases. The germline V gene has CDR1 SGHRS and CDR2 YFSETQ. The CDR3 consists of 13 residues. Trimming removed 1 base at V and 4 bases at J, with 6 bases between. CDR3 nucleotide sequence: TGCGCCAGCAGCTTGCAGGGGAATCAGCCCCAGCATTTT. Translating gives CASSLQGNQPQHF.

This clonotype was seen ten or more times. The genes are TRBV2 and TRBJ1-2; 8 nucleotides align to TRBD1. Germline V gives CDR1 SNHLY, CDR2 FYNNEI. The CDR3 consists of 15 residues. V was pared by 7 bases and J by 6 bases, with 13 bases of the junction left unmatched. The CDR3 protein is CASNPDRVVENGYTF. CDR3 bases: TGTGCCAGCAACCCGGACAGGGTAGTTGAAAATGGCTACACCTTC.

This clonotype occurred many times. J is TRBJ2-7 and V is TRBV20-1; 8 nucleotides agree with TRBD1. Trimming cost V 5 bases and J 1 base; bases outside gene matches: 7. Germline CDR1 reads DFQATT; CDR2 reads SNEGSKA (reference sequence). The length of the CDR3 is 14 residues. In DNA form, the CDR3 reads TGCAGTGCTCACCGGGACAGGTCATCCTACGAGCAGTACTTC. Translating it yields CSAHRDRSSYEQYF.

This clonotype was observed at least ten times. This chain joins TRBV10-1 and TRBJ1-5; no clear D. The germline gives CDR1 WNHNN, CDR2 SYGVQD (reference sequence). V was clipped by 2 bases and J by 2 bases, with 13 bases between them. The CDR3 spans 16 residues. CDR3 sequence (DNA): TGCGCCAGCAGTGAGGAGGGATTGAGTGGCAATCAGCCCCAGCATTTT. The encoded protein is CASSEEGLSGNQPQHF.

This clonotype was detected ten times or more. This chain links TRBV5-1 with TRBJ2-1; D is unclear. The CDR3 has 12 residues. CDR1 is SGHRS, CDR2 YFSETQ, per germline. Deletions cut 5 bases from V and 5 bases from J, with 8 bases between. This CDR3 is CASSGQDNEQFF. The CDR3 bases are TGCGCCAGCAGTGGGCAGGACAATGAGCAGTTCTTC.